The rows below give T cell receptor beta chains drawn from one sample of a study of T cell changes during pregnancy in multiple sclerosis. Profiled with immunoSEQ multiplex PCR; TCRdb holds only in-frame clones, not every one. The repertoire holds 70,000 to 100,000 clones, with almost 95% as singletons. Sequencing used peripheral blood, obtained in the third trimester of pregnancy. All receptors come from a female donor with multiple sclerosis, enrolled in a pregnancy study. Both conserved end residues are part of each CDR3. The D gene is left open where the match is weak. For some rows the clone size is stated as once, few or many, or as a class when expanded; others skip it.

>-|TRBJ1-2|-|TRBV19
TGTGCCAGTAGCCTTAACCAAGGCCTCCCCGGGACACAAAAGACCTTC
CASSLNQGLPGTQKTF
>TRBD2|TRBJ2-7|-|TRBV2
TGTGCCAGCAGGGACCCTGGGACTAGCGGGGCGATCTACGAGCAGTACTTC
CASRDPGTSGAIYEQYF
>-|TRBJ1-4|-|TRBV19
TGTGCCAGTAGTCCCGGCGGTGTTTACTCGGAAAAACTGTTTTTT
CASSPGGVYSEKLFF
>-|TRBJ2-7|-|TRBV5-6
TGTGCCAGCAGCCGGGGTAGTGGGAGGCGCTCCTACGAGCAGTACTTC
CASSRGSGRRSYEQYF
>-|TRBJ1-1|-|TRBV9
TGTGCCAGCAGCGTCGACGCGGGTAGCACTGAAGCTTTCTTT
CASSVDAGSTEAFF
>TRBD2|TRBJ2-7|-|TRBV11-2
TGTGCCAGCAGCTTAGATCTGGCGGGAGCTCTCGAGCAGTACTTC
CASSLDLAGALEQYF
>-|TRBJ2-7|-|TRBV5-1
TGCGCCAGCAGCTTGGGGGGCGAGGTCTACGAGCAGTACTTC
CASSLGGEVYEQYF
>-|TRBJ1-1|-|TRBV6-5
TGTGCCAGCAGTTTCGGGGCGGGATCAGGCACTGAAGCTTTCTTT
CASSFGAGSGTEAFF
>TRBD2|TRBJ2-7|-|TRBV2
TGTGCCAGCAGTTCTCAACCGGGACTAGCGGGAGCCCCACTGCTATACGAGCAGTACTTC
CASSSQPGLAGAPLLYEQYF
>TRBD2|TRBJ2-7|-|TRBV5-1
TGCGCCAGCAGCTTGACTAGGACTAGCGGCTACGAGCAGTACTTC
CASSLTRTSGYEQYF
>-|TRBJ2-3|-|TRBV5-1
TGCGCCAGCAGCTTGAACCAGGGCCATACGCAGTATTTT
CASSLNQGHTQYF
>-|TRBJ1-1|once|TRBV9
TGTGCCAGCAGCGTAGACTTTAGGGGGAACACTGAAGCTTTCTTT
CASSVDFRGNTEAFF
>-|TRBJ2-1|once|TRBV9
TGTGCCAGCAGCGTAGGCAGCGTAACCTACAATGAGCAGTTCTTC
CASSVGSVTYNEQFF